One and the same sample provided the 8 T cell receptor beta chains below, sequenced in a study of blood T cells in healthy people across ages (dated by TCRdb to between 2014 and 2017). Libraries were built with 5' RACE. The run used an Illumina HiSeq 2500. A second roughly 7 to 11 cycle PCR used a sample-barcoded 5' primer and a J-beta primer mix. The public reads were reanalyzed by TCRdb: fastp trimming at Q25, MiXCR alignment, in-frame beta chains only. Entries that share a CDR3 protein sequence are merged under the most common genes and DNA. The sample profile shows about a million distinct CDR3 sequences; around 54% of them were found once. Of the sample, roughly a fifth falls within the top ten clones. The material sequenced was blood. These receptors were collected from a woman aged 60 to 75 in good health.

This CDR3 reads CASTWGGLDNEQFF. The CDR3 nucleotides read TGTGCCAGCACCTGGGGGGGACTAGATAATGAGCAGTTCTTC. This chain joins TRBV12-3 or TRBV12-4 and TRBJ2-1, with 8 bases aligning to TRBD2. The CDR3 consists of 14 residues. J lost 7 bases, V lost 7 bases, and 9 bases had no gene match.

The rearrangement joins TRBV7-9 to TRBJ2-3, with D unresolved. Per the germline V gene, CDR1 is SEHNR and CDR2 is FQNEAQ (reference sequence). The CDR3 covers 15 residues. The V gene lost 5 bases and the J gene lost 1 base, with 13 bases spanning the gap. DNA for the CDR3: TGTGCCAGCAGCCGCCGGCCAGGAGGCACAGATACGCAGTATTTT. This sequence encodes CASSRRPGGTDTQYF.

This chain joins TRBV20-1 and TRBJ2-1; D remains ambiguous. Trimming removed 5 bases from V and 6 bases from J, with 8 bases in between. Germline CDR1 is DFQATT and CDR2 is SNEGSKA (reference sequence). CDR3 size: 11 residues. The CDR3, as DNA: TGCAGTGCTCCACCGTTCAATGAGCAGTTCTTC. This gives the protein CSAPPFNEQFF.

V is TRBV27 and J is TRBJ2-7; the D is unclear. V lost 0 bases and J lost 2, with 14 bases in between. This CDR3 has 16 amino acids. Germline CDR1 reads MNHEY; CDR2 reads SMNVEV (reference sequence). The CDR3 DNA reads TGTGCCAGCAGTTTATCCCCCCGGCAGGTACCCTACGAGCAGTACTTC. This gives the protein CASSLSPRQVPYEQYF.

This clonotype was counted only a few times. The rearrangement links TRBV5-1 to TRBJ2-7, with TRBD2 identical over 7 bases. The V and J ends lost 3 bases and 6 bases, in that order; junction bases with no gene match: 6. The length of the CDR3 is 13 residues. The germline V gene has CDR1 SGHRS and CDR2 YFSETQ. CDR3 in amino acids: CASSSSGPLEQYF. CDR3 bases: TGCGCCAGCAGCTCTAGCGGCCCCCTCGAGCAGTACTTC.

The chain is built from TRBV4-2 and TRBJ1-2; 7 positions match TRBD1. With V trimmed by 0 bases and J by 4 bases, 5 bases remained unmatched. Looked up from germline, CDR1 is LGHNA and CDR2 is YNFKEQ. CDR3 length equals 15 residues. The CDR3 loop reads CASSQDAAGGYGYTF. The CDR3 DNA follows: TGTGCCAGCAGCCAAGATGCGGCAGGGGGCTATGGCTACACCTTC.

The rearrangement joins TRBV29-1 to TRBJ2-1; 9 nucleotides line up with TRBD2. This CDR3 is 14 amino acids long. The ends lost 3 bases at V and 2 bases at J; junction bases unmatched: 2. The germline gives CDR1 SQVTM, CDR2 ANQGSEA. CDR3: CSVEGLAPYNEQFF. The CDR3 DNA follows: TGCAGCGTTGAGGGACTAGCCCCCTACAATGAGCAGTTCTTC.

In its sample, this clonotype was seen a few times. The genes are TRBV28 and TRBJ2-7, with 10 bases aligning to TRBD2. Germline assignment: CDR1 MDHEN and CDR2 SYDVKM. The CDR3 has 16 residues. J lost 2 bases, V lost 6 bases, and 10 bases had no gene match. The CDR3 region has the DNA TGTGCCAGCAGGGGGCTAGCGGGAGTTTCGGCCTACGAGCAGTACTTC. This sequence encodes CASRGLAGVSAYEQYF.